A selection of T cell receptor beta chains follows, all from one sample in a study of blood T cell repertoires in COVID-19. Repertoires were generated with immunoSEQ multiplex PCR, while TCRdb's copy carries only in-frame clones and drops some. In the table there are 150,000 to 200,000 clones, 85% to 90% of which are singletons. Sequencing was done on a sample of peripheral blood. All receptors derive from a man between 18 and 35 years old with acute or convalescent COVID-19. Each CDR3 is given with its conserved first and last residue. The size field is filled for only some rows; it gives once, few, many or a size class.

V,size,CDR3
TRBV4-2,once,CASSQALTSGAGDTQYF
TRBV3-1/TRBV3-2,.,CASSLYRGPTEAFF
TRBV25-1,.,CASSEAGNQPQHF
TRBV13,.,CASSLEQGDEYF
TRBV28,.,CASNSGQGISGANVLTF
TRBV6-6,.,CASSHSGKNTGELFF
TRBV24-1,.,CATRDTGGGSDTQYF
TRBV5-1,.,CASSQNSAGGNYGYTF
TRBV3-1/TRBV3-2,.,CASSPTSGNSYEQYF
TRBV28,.,CASSPWGEYGYTF
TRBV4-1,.,CASSQDRRNYGYTF
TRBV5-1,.,CASSLDRTSTDTQYF
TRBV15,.,CATSRDLRDRGPYEQYF
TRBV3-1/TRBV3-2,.,CASSQDFIDTVYNSPLHF
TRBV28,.,CATRTGKPEAFF
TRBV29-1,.,CSVESTVVNEQFF
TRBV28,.,CASSERGSFQETQYF
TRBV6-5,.,CASKETGGGGYTF
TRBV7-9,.,CASSLGQGRGNTIYF
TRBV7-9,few,CASSPTGGTEAFF
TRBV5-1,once,CASSHSTGDTEAFF
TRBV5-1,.,CASSPEGAPYGYTF
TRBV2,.,CASSPHPGQYNSPLHF
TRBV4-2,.,CASSQERGGQYEQYF
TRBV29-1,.,CSVGQGPYNEQFF
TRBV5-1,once,CASRNGQELFYEQYF
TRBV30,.,CARSPGNTGELFF
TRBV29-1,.,CSVLLRGTSTDTQYF
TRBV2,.,CASSRPPDRANSPLHF
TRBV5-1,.,CASRGQSKSGNTIYF
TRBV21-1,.,CASSSGTIPNYEQYF
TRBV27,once,CASSLSTGADDYGYTF
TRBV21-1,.,CASSPLENSKYIGNTEAFF
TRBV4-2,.,CASSQKRSSTDTQYF
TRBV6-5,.,CASSSRKGAMYEQYF
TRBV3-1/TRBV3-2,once,CASSQGLERYEQFF
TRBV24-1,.,CATSDLGGGFQETQYF
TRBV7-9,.,CATQENNEKLFF
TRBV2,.,CASSAPIGTSGDLSGELFF
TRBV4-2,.,CASSQGYLDIPSPLHF
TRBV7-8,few,CASSLESRTIGTDTQYF
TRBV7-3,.,CASSPKGGRWTGELFF
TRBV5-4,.,CASSPGDRVNYGYTF
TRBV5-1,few,CASSLAGSGGADGELFF
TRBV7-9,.,CASTPTGAATEAFF
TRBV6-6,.,CASSYSTGWGYGYTF